This T cell receptor (beta chain) is drawn from a study of blood T cells in healthy people across ages. Germline V CDR1 and CDR2: SEHNR, FQNEAQ (reference sequence). This CDR3 is 20 amino acids long. Trimming removed 1 base from V and 1 base from J; junction bases left unmatched: 7. Combining a sample-barcoded 5' primer with a J-beta primer mix, a second PCR ran for roughly 7 to 12 cycles. TCRdb re-analysed the 5' RACE reads in MiXCR, keeping a single row per CDR3 protein. The sample includes about 970,000 distinct CDR3 sequences, just over 50% seen only once; the top ten take roughly 23%. The chain recombines TRBV7-9 with TRBJ2-1; 16 nucleotides match TRBD2. Material for sequencing was blood. The clonotype was recovered from a woman aged 55 to 70 in good health. The CDR3 nucleotides are TGTGCCAGCAGCTTAGGCGCTGGGACTAGCGGGAGGGAATCCTACAATGAGCAGTTCTTC. Protein sequence: CASSLGAGTSGRESYNEQFF.